This TCR beta chain was recovered during a study of T cells in Graves' hyperthyroidism and ophthalmopathy. The study, taken as a whole, reports: Using 13 V-J features, a model discriminated ophthalmopathy from stable hyperthyroidism.

About 10 ml of fresh peripheral blood supplied the PBMCs. Germline loops: CDR1 MNHNS, CDR2 SASEGT. The CDR3 extends over 16 amino acids. The germline V and J ends were trimmed by 4 bases and 2 bases, with 15 bases remaining between them. Authors of the study amplified TCR beta CDR3 regions from RNA transcripts. First-round RT-PCR of the TCR CDR3 relied on the HTBI primer set. TCRdb re-called the multiplex PCR reads with MiXCR, one entry per CDR3 protein. The sample lists about 360,000 distinct CDR3 sequences; around 25% were seen once. Points on this clonotype: The antigen remains undetermined.

This clonotype originated in a man aged 45-60 years with Graves' hyperthyroidism. The source material was blood. The V call is TRBV6-1, the J call TRBJ1-5; D call uncertain. The CDR3, as DNA: TGTGCCAGCAGTGCTGACTGGAGGCAAGGCAATCAGCCCCAGCATTTT. This codes for CASSADWRQGNQPQHF.